The rows below give T cell receptor beta chains drawn from one sample of a study of blood T cell repertoires in COVID-19. Measured with immunoSEQ multiplex PCR; TCRdb has only the in-frame clones, and not every one. The sample yields fewer than 200,000 clones, 65% to 90% seen once. The sequenced sample was peripheral blood. The receptor set was obtained from a human donor in a cohort sampled during active COVID-19. Each CDR3 is given without its conserved first and last residue. Fields, in order: CDR3 protein, V gene, J gene.

CDR3aa: ASSLQGALNQPQH; v_gene: TRBV7-2; j_gene: TRBJ1-5
CDR3aa: ASSISGGNTEAF; v_gene: TRBV7-9; j_gene: TRBJ1-1
CDR3aa: ASSFPTGANYGYT; v_gene: TRBV28; j_gene: TRBJ1-2
CDR3aa: ATQGYSNQPQH; v_gene: TRBV19; j_gene: TRBJ1-5
CDR3aa: ASSGPGLTDNEQF; v_gene: TRBV18; j_gene: TRBJ2-1
CDR3aa: ASREGQGVNYGYT; v_gene: TRBV5-4; j_gene: TRBJ1-2
CDR3aa: ASSPEWGQEETQY; v_gene: TRBV5-1; j_gene: TRBJ2-5
CDR3aa: ASIDSGRHSYEQY; v_gene: TRBV28; j_gene: TRBJ2-7
CDR3aa: ASSQLAGGQLGEQY; v_gene: TRBV4-1; j_gene: TRBJ2-7
CDR3aa: ASSSGTGGEQY; v_gene: TRBV6-5; j_gene: TRBJ2-7
CDR3aa: ASSLGTARVAPYEQY; v_gene: TRBV11-2; j_gene: TRBJ2-7
CDR3aa: ASSRGGVDEAF; v_gene: TRBV18; j_gene: TRBJ1-1
CDR3aa: ASMTSGQRGTQY; v_gene: TRBV6-5; j_gene: TRBJ2-5
CDR3aa: ASSVNNRETRGYGYT; v_gene: TRBV2; j_gene: TRBJ1-2
CDR3aa: ASSYYRVSSYNEQF; v_gene: TRBV6-2/TRBV6-3; j_gene: TRBJ2-1
CDR3aa: ATSDPGTRTDTQY; v_gene: TRBV24-1; j_gene: TRBJ2-3
CDR3aa: ASTRRDRALATEAF; v_gene: TRBV5-1; j_gene: TRBJ1-1